This T cell receptor beta chain was profiled in a study of a mutant IDH1 vaccine in newly diagnosed glioma. Study-wide results and limits: Vaccination elicited immune responses in around 93% of patients.

As for time point: baseline, week 1 (first vaccination visit). Treatment defined: pre-vaccination baseline after standard-of-care therapy. This table comes from immunoSEQ multiplex PCR, and its TCRdb copy is limited to in-frame clones, with some not included. The sample includes around 82,000 clones, about 80% seen only once; the top ten take around 5.2%. Worth noting for this clone: Its antigen is still unknown.

With 2 bases clipped from V and 2 bases from J, the junction kept 4 bases outside the gene matches. The germline V gene has CDR1 SGHRS and CDR2 YFSETQ. This CDR3 contains 14 residues. This material consisted of PBMCs, taken from a glioma patient treated with radiotherapy, temozolomide or both. The sequence derives from a man in his forties with glioma. Some clones in this sample may be carry-over from other donors' samples. The gene calls are TRBV5-1 and TRBJ2-7; 7 positions agree with TRBD1. CDR3: CASSLQGTPYEQYF. CDR3 DNA sequence: TGCGCCAGCAGCTTACAGGGGACCCCCTACGAGCAGTACTTC. The variable domain in full, with the rest retrieved from reference TRBV5-1 and TRBJ2-7, is KAGVTQTPRYLIKTRGQQVTLSCSPISGHRSVSWYQQTPGQGLQFLFEYFSETQRNKGNFPGRFSGRQFSNSRSEMNVSTLELGDSALYLCASSLQGTPYEQYFGPGTRLTVT.